This T cell receptor (beta chain) was captured in a study of human T cells and chemical hapten exposure. Study-wide results and limits: Unchanged with DPC sensitization were TCRs above 1 in 1000 frequency.

The J segment lost 1 base and the V segment lost 0 bases, leaving 6 bases of the junction unmatched. CDR1 and CDR2 from the germline V gene are ENHRY and SYGVKD. This CDR3 has 17 residues. The time point was: patch test 3, about 24 weeks after DPC sensitization. Sample treatment: therapeutic diphenylcyclopropenone sensitization with weekly scalp DPC. It was the library that attached unique molecular identifiers to individual cDNA molecules. TCRdb fed the RACE reads into MiXCR, producing one record per CDR3 protein. The repertoire has around 70,000 distinct CDR3 sequences, 11% of them found once; the top ten carry roughly 1.5%. This clonotype was observed a handful of times. What it binds is not known.

The clonotype was recovered from a woman aged 45-59 years with alopecia areata. Some clones in this sample may be carry-over from other donors' samples. The sequencing here drew on whole blood, taken in connection with sensitization to the hapten diphenylcyclopropenone (DPC). The genes are TRBV10-3 and TRBJ2-7; 10 nucleotides agree with TRBD2. CDR3 coding DNA: TGTGCCATCAGTGAGTCGCTAGCGGGAGATCGGTCCTACGAGCAGTACTTC. It is translated as CAISESLAGDRSYEQYF.